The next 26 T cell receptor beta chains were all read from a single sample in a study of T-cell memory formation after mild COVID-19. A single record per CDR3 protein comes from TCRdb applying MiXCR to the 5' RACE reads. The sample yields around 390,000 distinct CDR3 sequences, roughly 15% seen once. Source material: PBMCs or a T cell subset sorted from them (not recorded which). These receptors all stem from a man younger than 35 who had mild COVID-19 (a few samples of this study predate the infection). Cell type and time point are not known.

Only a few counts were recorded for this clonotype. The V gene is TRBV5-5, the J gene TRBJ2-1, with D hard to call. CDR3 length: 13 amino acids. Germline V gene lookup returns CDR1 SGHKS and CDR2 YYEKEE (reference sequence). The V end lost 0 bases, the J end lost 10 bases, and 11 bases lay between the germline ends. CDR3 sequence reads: CASSLVVGKEQFF. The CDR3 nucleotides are TGTGCCAGCAGCTTGGTTGTCGGTAAGGAGCAGTTCTTC.

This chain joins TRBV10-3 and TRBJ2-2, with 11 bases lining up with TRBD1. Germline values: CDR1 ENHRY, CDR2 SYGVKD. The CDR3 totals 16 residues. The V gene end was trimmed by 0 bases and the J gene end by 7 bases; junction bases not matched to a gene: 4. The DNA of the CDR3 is TGTGCCATCAGTGAGTCCCGGACAGGGGGCGTCGGGGAGCTGTTTTTT. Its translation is CAISESRTGGVGELFF.

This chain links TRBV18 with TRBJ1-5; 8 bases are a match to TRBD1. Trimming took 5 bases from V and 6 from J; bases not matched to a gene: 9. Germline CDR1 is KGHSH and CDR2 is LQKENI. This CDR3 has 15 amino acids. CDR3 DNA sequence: TGTGCCAGCTCAACACGGACAGGGCAGGGTCAGCCCCAGCATTTT. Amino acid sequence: CASSTRTGQGQPQHF.

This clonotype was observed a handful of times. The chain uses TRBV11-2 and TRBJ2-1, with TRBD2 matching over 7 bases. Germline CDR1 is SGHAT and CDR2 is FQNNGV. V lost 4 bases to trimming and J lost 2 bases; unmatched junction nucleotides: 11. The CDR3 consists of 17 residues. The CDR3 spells CASSSQKAGTTYNEQFF. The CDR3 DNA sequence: TGTGCCAGCAGCTCGCAAAAAGCGGGGACGACCTACAATGAGCAGTTCTTC.

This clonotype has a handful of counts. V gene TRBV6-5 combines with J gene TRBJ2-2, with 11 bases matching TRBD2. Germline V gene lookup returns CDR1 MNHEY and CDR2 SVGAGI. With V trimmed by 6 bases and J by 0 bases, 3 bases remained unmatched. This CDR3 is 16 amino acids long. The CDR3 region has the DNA TGTGCCAGCAGGAAACTAGCGGGGGCGAACACCGGGGAGCTGTTTTTT. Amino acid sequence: CASRKLAGANTGELFF.

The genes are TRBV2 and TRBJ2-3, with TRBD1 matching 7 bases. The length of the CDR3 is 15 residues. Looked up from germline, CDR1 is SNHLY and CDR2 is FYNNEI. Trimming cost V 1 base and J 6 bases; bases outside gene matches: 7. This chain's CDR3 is CASSEGRGKADTQYF. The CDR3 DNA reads TGTGCCAGCAGTGAAGGCAGGGGGAAGGCGGATACGCAGTATTTT.

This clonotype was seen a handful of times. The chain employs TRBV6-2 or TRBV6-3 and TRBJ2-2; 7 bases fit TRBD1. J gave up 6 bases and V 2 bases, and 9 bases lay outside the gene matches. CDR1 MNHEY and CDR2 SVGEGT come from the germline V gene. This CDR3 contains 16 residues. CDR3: CASSYLDRVGPGELFF. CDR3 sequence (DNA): TGTGCCAGCAGTTACCTAGACAGGGTCGGTCCCGGGGAGCTGTTTTTT.

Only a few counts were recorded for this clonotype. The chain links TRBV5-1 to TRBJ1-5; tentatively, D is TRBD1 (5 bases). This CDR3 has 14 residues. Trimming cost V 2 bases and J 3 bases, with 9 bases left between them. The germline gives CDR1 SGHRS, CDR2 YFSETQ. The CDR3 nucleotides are TGCGCCAGCAGCTTCGGACAACCCAATCAGCCCCAGCATTTT. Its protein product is CASSFGQPNQPQHF. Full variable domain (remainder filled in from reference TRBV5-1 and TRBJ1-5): KAGVTQTPRYLIKTRGQQVTLSCSPISGHRSVSWYQQTPGQGLQFLFEYFSETQRNKGNFPGRFSGRQFSNSRSEMNVSTLELGDSALYLCASSFGQPNQPQHFGDGTRLSIL.

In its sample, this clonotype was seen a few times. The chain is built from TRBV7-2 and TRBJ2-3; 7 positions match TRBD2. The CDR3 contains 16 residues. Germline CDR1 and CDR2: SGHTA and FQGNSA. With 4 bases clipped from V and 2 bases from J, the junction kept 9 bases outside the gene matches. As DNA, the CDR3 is TGTGCCAGCAGCTCGGAGCGGGGCCACTTCACAGATACGCAGTATTTT. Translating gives CASSSERGHFTDTQYF.

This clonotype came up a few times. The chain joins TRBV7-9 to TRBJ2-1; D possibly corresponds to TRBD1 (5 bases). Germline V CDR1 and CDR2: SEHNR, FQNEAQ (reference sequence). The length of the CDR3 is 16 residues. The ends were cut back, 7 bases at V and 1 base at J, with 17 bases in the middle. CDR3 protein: CASKSAGPPSYNEQFF. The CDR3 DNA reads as TGTGCCAGCAAGTCCGCAGGGCCCCCGTCCTACAATGAGCAGTTCTTC.

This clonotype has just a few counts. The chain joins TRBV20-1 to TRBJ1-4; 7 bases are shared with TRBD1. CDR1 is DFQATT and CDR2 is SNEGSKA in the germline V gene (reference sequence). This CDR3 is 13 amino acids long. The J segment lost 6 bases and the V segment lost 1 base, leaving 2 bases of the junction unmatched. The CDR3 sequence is CSARGTGDEKLFF. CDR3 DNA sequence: TGCAGTGCTAGAGGGACAGGAGATGAAAAACTGTTTTTT.

The CDR3 loop is CASSSRTAPWDEQFF. CDR3 nucleotides: TGTGCCAGCAGCTCCCGGACTGCCCCCTGGGATGAGCAGTTCTTC. The V call is TRBV5-5, the J call TRBJ2-1, with D possibly TRBD2 on 5 matching bases. Trimming took 3 bases from V and 8 from J, leaving 18 bases between them. There are 15 residues in the CDR3. Germline loops: CDR1 SGHKS, CDR2 YYEKEE (reference sequence).

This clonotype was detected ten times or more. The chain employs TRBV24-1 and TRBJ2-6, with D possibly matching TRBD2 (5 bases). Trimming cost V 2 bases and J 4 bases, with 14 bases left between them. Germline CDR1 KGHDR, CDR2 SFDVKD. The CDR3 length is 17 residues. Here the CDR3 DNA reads TGTGCCACCAGTGATTCCGGAGTAGCGATGGGGGCCAACGTCCTGACTTTC. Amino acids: CATSDSGVAMGANVLTF.

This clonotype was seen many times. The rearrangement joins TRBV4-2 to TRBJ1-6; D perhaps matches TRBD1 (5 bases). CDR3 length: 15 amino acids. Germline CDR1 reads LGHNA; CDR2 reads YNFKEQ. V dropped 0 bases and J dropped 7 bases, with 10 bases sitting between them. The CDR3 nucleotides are TGTGCCAGCAGCCAAGAGACAGAACGCAATTCACCCCTCCACTTT. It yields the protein CASSQETERNSPLHF.

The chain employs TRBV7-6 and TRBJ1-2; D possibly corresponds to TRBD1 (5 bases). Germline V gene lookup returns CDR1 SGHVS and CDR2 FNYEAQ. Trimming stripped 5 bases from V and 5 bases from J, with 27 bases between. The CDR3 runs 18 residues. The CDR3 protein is CASSPLQGPTKDLYGYTF. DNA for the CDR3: TGTGCCAGCAGCCCCTTGCAGGGACCGACTAAGGACCTGTATGGCTACACCTTC.

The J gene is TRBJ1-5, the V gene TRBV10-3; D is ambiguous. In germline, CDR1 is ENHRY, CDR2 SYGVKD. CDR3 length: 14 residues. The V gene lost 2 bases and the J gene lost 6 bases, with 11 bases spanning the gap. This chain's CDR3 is CAISEPNEPQPQHF. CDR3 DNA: TGTGCCATCAGTGAGCCTAATGAACCTCAGCCCCAGCATTTT.

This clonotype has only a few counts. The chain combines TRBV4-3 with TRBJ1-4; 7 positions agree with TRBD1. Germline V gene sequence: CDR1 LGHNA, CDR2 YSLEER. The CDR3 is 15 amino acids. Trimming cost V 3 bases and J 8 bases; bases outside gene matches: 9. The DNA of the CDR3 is TGCGCCAGCAGCCATGGTGACAGGGACGGGGAAAAACTGTTTTTT. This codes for CASSHGDRDGEKLFF.

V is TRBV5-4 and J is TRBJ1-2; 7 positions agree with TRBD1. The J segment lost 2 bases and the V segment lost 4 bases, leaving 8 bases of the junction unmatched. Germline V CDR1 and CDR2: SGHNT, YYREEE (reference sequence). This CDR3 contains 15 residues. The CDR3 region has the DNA TGTGCCAGCAGCCCCACAGGGGCCCAAAACTATGGCTACACCTTC. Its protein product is CASSPTGAQNYGYTF.

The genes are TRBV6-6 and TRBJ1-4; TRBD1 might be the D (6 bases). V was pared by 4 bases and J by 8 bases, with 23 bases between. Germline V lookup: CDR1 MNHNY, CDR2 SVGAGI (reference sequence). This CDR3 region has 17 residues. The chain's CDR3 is CASSSRQEEWQWEKLFF. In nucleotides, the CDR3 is TGTGCCAGCAGTTCCAGACAGGAGGAATGGCAATGGGAAAAACTGTTTTTT.

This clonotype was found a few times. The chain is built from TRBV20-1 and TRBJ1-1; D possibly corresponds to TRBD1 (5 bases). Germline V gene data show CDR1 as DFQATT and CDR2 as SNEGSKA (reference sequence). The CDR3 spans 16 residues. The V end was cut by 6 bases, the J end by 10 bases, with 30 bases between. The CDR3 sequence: CSAYPIRRQTTVGAFF. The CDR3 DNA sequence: TGCAGTGCCTACCCCATACGGAGACAGACGACCGTGGGAGCTTTCTTT.

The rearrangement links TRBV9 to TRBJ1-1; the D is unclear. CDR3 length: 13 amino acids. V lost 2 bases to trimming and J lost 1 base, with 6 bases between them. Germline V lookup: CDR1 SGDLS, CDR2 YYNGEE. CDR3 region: CASSVNWNTEAFF. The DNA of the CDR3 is TGTGCCAGCAGCGTCAACTGGAACACTGAAGCTTTCTTT. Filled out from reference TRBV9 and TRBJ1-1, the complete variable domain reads DSGVTQTPKHLITATGQRVTLRCSPRSGDLSVYWYQQSLDQGLQFLIQYYNGEERAKGNILERFSAQQFPDLHSELNLSSLELGDSALYFCASSVNWNTEAFFGQGTRLTVV.

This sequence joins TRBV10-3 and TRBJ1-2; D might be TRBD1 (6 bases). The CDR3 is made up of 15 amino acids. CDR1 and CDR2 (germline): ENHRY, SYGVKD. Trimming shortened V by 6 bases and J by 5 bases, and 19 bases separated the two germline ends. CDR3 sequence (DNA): TGTGCCATCAGCGAGAGGGCTCAGGGGAGATATGGCTACACCTTC. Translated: CAISERAQGRYGYTF.

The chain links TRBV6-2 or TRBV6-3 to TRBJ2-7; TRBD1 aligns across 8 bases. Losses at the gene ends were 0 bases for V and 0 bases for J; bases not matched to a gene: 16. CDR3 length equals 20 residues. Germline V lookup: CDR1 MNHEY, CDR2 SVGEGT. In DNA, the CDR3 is TGTGCCAGCAGTTACTCGAGGAAACAGGGGGTTGTAATTTGCTCCTACGAGCAGTACGTC. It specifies CASSYSRKQGVVICSYEQYV.

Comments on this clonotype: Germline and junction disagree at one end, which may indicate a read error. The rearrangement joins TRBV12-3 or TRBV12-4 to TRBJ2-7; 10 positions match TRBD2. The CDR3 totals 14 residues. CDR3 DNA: TGTGCCAGCAGATTAGCGGGGGGCTCCTACGAGCAGTACTTC. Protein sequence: CASRLAGGSYEQYF.

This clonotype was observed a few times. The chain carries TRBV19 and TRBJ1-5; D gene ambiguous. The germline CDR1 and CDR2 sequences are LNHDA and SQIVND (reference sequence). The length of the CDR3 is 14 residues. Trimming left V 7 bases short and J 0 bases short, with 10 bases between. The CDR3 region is CASMEFFSNQPQHF. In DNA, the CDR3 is TGTGCCAGTATGGAGTTCTTTAGCAATCAGCCCCAGCATTTT.

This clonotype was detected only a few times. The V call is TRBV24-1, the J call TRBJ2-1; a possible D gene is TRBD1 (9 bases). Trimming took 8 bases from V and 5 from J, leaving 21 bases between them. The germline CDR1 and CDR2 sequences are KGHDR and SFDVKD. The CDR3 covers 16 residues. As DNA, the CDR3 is TGTGCCACCACCCTGACAGGGGGAGCGGGGGACAATGAGCAGTTCTTC. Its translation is CATTLTGGAGDNEQFF.